This T cell receptor (beta chain) is drawn from a study of CD8+ T cells in alopecia areata. V lost 4 bases, J lost 4 bases, and 5 bases stayed unmatched. Germline loops: CDR1 NSQYPW, CDR2 LRSPGD (reference sequence). The CDR3 length is 16 residues. Sequencing used cDNA as its template, made by extracting RNA and reverse transcribing it. Data came from immunoSEQ multiplex PCR; TCRdb stores just in-frame clones and leaves some out. There are more than 250,000 clones in the sample, none observed a single time. For this clone: Gene labels here are mouse ones. Read sequence stops 4 residues before the CDR3 end, and the germline J gene provides the missing end.

Combined cutaneous lymph node cells underwent sorting by CD4, CD8alpha, NKG2D, NKG2ACE and additional markers. The clonotype comes from a C3H/HeJ mouse with alopecia areata. For the strain, the MHC haplotype given is H2-k. This rearrangement joins TRBV1 to TRBJ2-2, with 11 bases identical to TRBD2. The sample taken for sequencing was CD4+ T cells sorted from a lymph node. The covered CDR3 bases are TGCACCTGCAGTGGCCGGGACTGGGGGTTCACCGGG. It specifies CTCSGRDWGFTG. The full-length CDR3 reads as CTCSGRDWGFTGQLYF.